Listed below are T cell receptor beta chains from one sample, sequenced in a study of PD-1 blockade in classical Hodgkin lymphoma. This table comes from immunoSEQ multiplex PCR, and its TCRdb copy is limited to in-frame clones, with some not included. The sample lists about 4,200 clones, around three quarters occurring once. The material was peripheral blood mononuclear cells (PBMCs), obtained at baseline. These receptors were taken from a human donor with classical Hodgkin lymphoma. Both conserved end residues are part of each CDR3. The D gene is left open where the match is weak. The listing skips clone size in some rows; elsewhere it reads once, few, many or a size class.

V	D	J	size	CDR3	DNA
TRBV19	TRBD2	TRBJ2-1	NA	CASSRTSGGVNEQFF	TGTGCCAGTAGTAGAACTAGCGGGGGGGTCAATGAGCAGTTCTTC
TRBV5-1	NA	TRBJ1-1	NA	CASSLAAGMTEAFF	TGCGCCAGCAGCTTGGCGGCAGGGATGACTGAAGCTTTCTTT
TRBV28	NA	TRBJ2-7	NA	CASSLNQQGHEQYF	TGTGCCAGCAGTTTAAATCAACAGGGCCACGAGCAGTACTTC
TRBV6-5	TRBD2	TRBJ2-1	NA	CASWVAGGLGEQFF	TGTGCCAGCTGGGTAGCGGGAGGGCTGGGTGAGCAGTTCTTC
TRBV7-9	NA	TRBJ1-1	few	CASSLINTEAFF	TGTGCCAGCAGCTTAATCAATACTGAAGCTTTCTTT
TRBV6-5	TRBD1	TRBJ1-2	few	CASSYSPGTAYGYTF	TGTGCCAGCAGTTACTCGCCCGGGACAGCTTATGGCTACACCTTC
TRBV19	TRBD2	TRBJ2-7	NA	CASSIAGGRYEQYF	TGTGCCAGTAGTATAGCGGGAGGGCGCTACGAGCAGTACTTC
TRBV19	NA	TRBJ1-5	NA	CASSIAQGGQQPQHF	TGTGCCAGTAGTATAGCCCAGGGAGGTCAACAGCCCCAGCATTTT
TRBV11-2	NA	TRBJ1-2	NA	CASSPERTQGYGYTF	TGTGCCAGCAGCCCCGAGAGAACTCAGGGCTATGGCTACACCTTC
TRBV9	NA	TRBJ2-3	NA	CASSPTEGIPLKRVTDTQYF	TGTGCCAGCAGCCCAACCGAGGGTATCCCCCTTAAGAGGGTCACAGATACGCAGTATTTT
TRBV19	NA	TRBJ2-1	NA	CASSCEQFF	TGTGCCAGTAGTTGTGAGCAGTTCTTC